Each of the 22 T cell receptor beta chains below was sequenced from the same sample in a study of blood T cell repertoires in COVID-19. Here immunoSEQ multiplex PCR was the method, and the copy in TCRdb shows in-frame clones only, minus some. The sample contains about 46,000 clones, 70% to 90% of which appear only once. The specimen sequenced was peripheral blood. The receptor set was obtained from a human donor in a cohort sampled during active COVID-19. The donor label of this sample is uncertain.

The CDR3 DNA reads as TGTGCCAGCAGTTACCCGACAGGGAGCCAGCCCCAGCATTTT. As protein: CASSYPTGSQPQHF. This chain links TRBV6-6 with TRBJ1-5; TRBD1 matches at 7 bases. The V segment lost 2 bases and the J segment 7 bases; nucleotides outside the gene matches: 5. Germline V gene data show CDR1 as MNHNY and CDR2 as SVGAGI (reference sequence). This CDR3 has 14 amino acids.

This chain links TRBV14 with TRBJ2-1; the D is unclear. V dropped 4 bases and J dropped 12 bases, with 13 bases sitting between them. CDR3 size: 12 residues. The V gene's germline CDR1 is SGHDN and CDR2 FVKESK. This CDR3 is CASSPLGIRQFF. The CDR3 coding sequence is TGTGCCAGCAGCCCTCTAGGTATCCGGCAGTTCTTC.

The V gene is TRBV10-3, the J gene TRBJ1-1; D remains unclear. The V and J ends lost 0 bases and 2 bases respectively, with 13 bases between them. Germline V gene sequence: CDR1 ENHRY, CDR2 SYGVKD. The CDR3 loop spans 16 amino acids. The CDR3 coding sequence is TGTGCCATCAGTGAGTCTTCCGGAGTAAGTAACACTGAAGCTTTCTTT. Amino acids: CAISESSGVSNTEAFF.

This chain uses TRBV2 with TRBJ1-6; 7 positions match TRBD1. The germline V gene encodes CDR1 SNHLY and CDR2 FYNNEI. The length of the CDR3 is 15 residues. Unmatched junction bases numbered 10, after V lost 4 bases and J lost 10 bases. DNA of the CDR3: TGTGCCAGCAGTGGACAGGGTATCGAAAGGTCACCCCTCCACTTT. This encodes CASSGQGIERSPLHF.

V gene TRBV28 combines with J gene TRBJ2-2; TRBD1 might be the D (5 bases). From germline, CDR1 is MDHEN and CDR2 SYDVKM. The CDR3 runs to 15 residues. The V end was cut by 5 bases, the J end by 1 base, with 11 bases between. The DNA for the CDR3 is TGTGCCAGCAGTGCTGGGGCCCTGAACACCGGGGAGCTGTTTTTT. It translates to CASSAGALNTGELFF.

The chain couples TRBV2 to TRBJ2-5; TRBD2 agrees at 8 bases. The V and J ends lost 3 bases and 6 bases, in that order; junction bases with no gene match: 12. From germline, CDR1 is SNHLY and CDR2 FYNNEI. The CDR3 totals 16 residues. CDR3 amino acids: CASSENSGGSSKTQYF. CDR3 nucleotide sequence: TGTGCCAGCAGTGAGAACAGCGGGGGAAGTTCCAAGACCCAGTACTTC.

The gene calls are TRBV2 and TRBJ2-1; no clear D. The length of the CDR3 is 14 residues. CDR1 and CDR2 from the germline V gene are SNHLY and FYNNEI. Trimming removed 11 bases from V and 0 bases from J, with 14 bases in between. Written as DNA, the CDR3 is TGTGCCTCCCCCGGAGTGAACTCCTACAATGAGCAGTTCTTC. It specifies CASPGVNSYNEQFF.

This rearrangement joins TRBV5-1 to TRBJ1-2, with TRBD1 matching 9 bases. Germline CDR1 is SGHRS and CDR2 is YFSETQ. The CDR3 is 15 amino acids. J was trimmed by 4 bases and V by 4 bases; bases with no gene match: 8. The CDR3 DNA reads TGCGCCAGCAGCATCCGGGACAGGGATCCCTATGGCTACACCTTC. Protein product: CASSIRDRDPYGYTF.

The genes are TRBV5-4 and TRBJ2-2; 8 bases match TRBD1. V dropped 6 bases and J dropped 2; count of bases not matched to a gene: 9. This CDR3 comprises 16 residues. Germline CDR1 reads SGHNT; CDR2 reads YYREEE (reference sequence). The CDR3 nucleotides are TGTGCCAGCACCAAAACAGGGGGGATCAACACCGGGGAGCTGTTTTTT. This translates into CASTKTGGINTGELFF.

The V and J genes are TRBV6-5 and TRBJ2-7; no clear D gene. With 8 bases removed from V and 0 bases from J, the gap between germline ends came to 14 bases. The CDR3 contains 14 residues. Germline V gene data show CDR1 as MNHEY and CDR2 as SVGAGI. CDR3 in amino acids: CASYAPTSSYEQYF. The CDR3 DNA reads as TGTGCCAGCTACGCCCCGACAAGCTCCTACGAGCAGTACTTC.

The gene calls are TRBV7-9 and TRBJ1-1; 8 nucleotides line up with TRBD1. V shed 5 bases and J 1 base; nucleotides not matched to a gene: 3. CDR3 size: 14 residues. CDR1 is SEHNR and CDR2 is FQNEAQ in the germline V gene (reference sequence). The CDR3 protein is CASSPGQGNTEAFF. The CDR3 region has the DNA TGTGCCAGCAGCCCCGGACAGGGGAACACTGAAGCTTTCTTT.

The genes are TRBV18 and TRBJ1-1; a weak D match, TRBD1 (5 bases). This CDR3 has 16 residues. Germline CDR1 KGHSH, CDR2 LQKENI. V was trimmed by 2 bases and J by 1 base, leaving 14 bases between them. The CDR3 protein is CASSPNSGASNTEAFF. In DNA, the CDR3 is TGTGCCAGCTCACCAAATTCTGGGGCATCGAACACTGAAGCTTTCTTT.

This clone was detected a few times. The chain employs TRBV10-2 and TRBJ1-2; D is ambiguous. The V end was cut by 8 bases, the J end by 0 bases, with 10 bases between. This CDR3 region has 13 residues. Looked up from germline, CDR1 is WSHSY and CDR2 is SAAADI. The CDR3 region is CASGERPNYGYTF. In DNA form, the CDR3 reads TGCGCCAGCGGAGAGAGGCCTAACTATGGCTACACCTTC.

This chain uses TRBV4-1 with TRBJ1-2, with D possibly matching TRBD1 (6 bases). V was cut by 4 bases and J by 0 bases, with 27 bases left in between. Per germline, CDR1 MGHRA and CDR2 YSYEKL. The CDR3 has 20 amino acids. The CDR3 DNA is TGCGCCAGCAGCCGTCTCATCATAACAGGGCCCGCACCGACTAACTATGGCTACACCTTC. It specifies CASSRLIITGPAPTNYGYTF.

CDR3 coding DNA: TGTGCCAGCTCACCTGACAGGGACTATGGCTACACCTTC. Amino acids: CASSPDRDYGYTF. The J gene is TRBJ1-2, the V gene TRBV18, with 7 bases that match TRBD1. This CDR3 region has 13 residues. CDR1 is KGHSH, CDR2 LQKENI, per germline. After removal of 3 bases from V and 3 bases from J, the junction contained 1 base not matched to a gene.

This clone was seen a single time. This chain connects TRBV12-3 or TRBV12-4 to TRBJ2-5; D remains ambiguous. This CDR3 comprises 13 residues. Trimming removed 7 bases at V and 1 base at J, with 10 bases between. As DNA, the CDR3 is TGTGCCAGCACCAGGAACTCCCAAGAGACCCAGTACTTC. This encodes CASTRNSQETQYF.

This rearrangement joins TRBV7-2 to TRBJ1-1; D is perhaps TRBD1 (6 bases). Trimming stripped 8 bases from V and 3 bases from J, with 13 bases between. The CDR3 contains 13 residues. CDR1 and CDR2 (germline): SGHTA, FQGNSA. In DNA form, the CDR3 reads TGTGCCAGCTCATTCCGACAGGACACTGAAGCTTTCTTT. Translating it yields CASSFRQDTEAFF.

The gene calls are TRBV27 and TRBJ2-7, with D uncertain. V was trimmed by 5 bases and J by 3 bases, leaving 29 bases between them. The CDR3 contains 19 residues. Germline-derived CDR1 and CDR2 are MNHEY and SMNVEV (reference sequence). The CDR3 DNA is TGTGCCAGCAGTCCCCGTTTTTACTTTGGGCTATTCACTGACTACGAGCAGTACTTC. It is translated as CASSPRFYFGLFTDYEQYF.

A remark on this clone: The junction shows a germline mismatch at one end, possibly a read error. The genes are TRBV6-2 or TRBV6-3 and TRBJ2-7; D might be TRBD1 (5 bases). This CDR3 comprises 12 residues. The V gene's germline CDR1 is MNHEY and CDR2 SVGEGT. CDR3 coding DNA: TGTGCCAGCGGTTACCAGGGCTACGAGCAGTACTTC. Translated: CASGYQGYEQYF.

The chain employs TRBV2 and TRBJ1-2; TRBD1 aligns across 8 bases. There are 14 residues in the CDR3. J was trimmed by 7 bases and V by 6 bases; bases with no gene match: 10. CDR1 is SNHLY, CDR2 FYNNEI, per germline. The CDR3 DNA is TGTGCCAGCAGGGAGGACAGGGTATCTCCTGGCTACACCTTC. This sequence encodes CASREDRVSPGYTF.

The V gene is TRBV6-4, the J gene TRBJ2-3; 9 bases map to TRBD2. This CDR3 has 15 residues. V lost 2 bases to trimming and J lost 6 bases; unmatched junction nucleotides: 6. Germline V gene lookup returns CDR1 MRHNA and CDR2 SNTAGT. The CDR3: CASSDDGGGADTQYF. The CDR3 DNA reads as TGTGCCAGCAGTGACGATGGCGGGGGGGCCGATACGCAGTATTTT.

The chain is built from TRBV29-1 and TRBJ1-1; D is undetermined. CDR1 is SQVTM, CDR2 ANQGSEA, per germline. Deletions cut 5 bases from V and 7 bases from J, with 14 bases between. The CDR3 sequence is 12 residues long. CDR3 in amino acids: CSVLWGGSEAFF. CDR3 bases: TGCAGCGTTCTATGGGGTGGGAGTGAAGCTTTCTTT.